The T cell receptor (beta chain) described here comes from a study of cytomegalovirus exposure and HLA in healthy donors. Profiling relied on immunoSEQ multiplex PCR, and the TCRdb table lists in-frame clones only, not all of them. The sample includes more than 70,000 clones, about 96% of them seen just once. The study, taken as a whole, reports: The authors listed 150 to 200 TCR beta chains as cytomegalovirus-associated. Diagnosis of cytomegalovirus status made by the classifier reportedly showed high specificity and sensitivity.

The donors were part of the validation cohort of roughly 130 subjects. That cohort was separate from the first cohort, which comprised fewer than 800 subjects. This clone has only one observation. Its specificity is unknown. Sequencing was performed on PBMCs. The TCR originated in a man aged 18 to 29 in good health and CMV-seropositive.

CDR3 protein: CASTSGGGNEQFF. CDR3 nucleotides: TGCGCCAGCACCTCCGGGGGGGGTAATGAGCAGTTCTTC. The genes are TRBV5-1 and TRBJ2-1; 8 bases agree with TRBD2. After removal of 6 bases from V and 7 bases from J, the junction contained 6 bases not matched to a gene. Looked up from germline, CDR1 is SGHRS and CDR2 is YFSETQ. The CDR3 is 13 residues long.